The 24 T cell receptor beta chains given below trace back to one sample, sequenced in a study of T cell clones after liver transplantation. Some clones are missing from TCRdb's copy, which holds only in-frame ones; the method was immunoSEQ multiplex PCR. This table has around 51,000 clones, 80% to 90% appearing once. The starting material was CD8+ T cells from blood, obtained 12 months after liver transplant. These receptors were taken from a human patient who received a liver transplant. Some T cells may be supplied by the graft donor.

The CDR3 loop reads CASSTAWGWGTEAFF. Here the CDR3 DNA reads TGTGCCAGCAGTACGGCTTGGGGTTGGGGCACTGAAGCTTTCTTT. V is TRBV27 and J is TRBJ1-1; D call uncertain. The germline V gene has CDR1 MNHEY and CDR2 SMNVEV (reference sequence). The V end was cut by 5 bases, the J end by 4 bases, with 17 bases between. This CDR3 contains 15 residues.

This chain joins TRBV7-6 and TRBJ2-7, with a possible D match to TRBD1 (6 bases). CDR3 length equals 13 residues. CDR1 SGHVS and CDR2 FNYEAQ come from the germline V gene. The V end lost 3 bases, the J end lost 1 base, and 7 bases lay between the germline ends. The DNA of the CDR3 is TGTGCCAGCAGCTTCGGACAGTCCTACGAGCAGTACTTC. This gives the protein CASSFGQSYEQYF.

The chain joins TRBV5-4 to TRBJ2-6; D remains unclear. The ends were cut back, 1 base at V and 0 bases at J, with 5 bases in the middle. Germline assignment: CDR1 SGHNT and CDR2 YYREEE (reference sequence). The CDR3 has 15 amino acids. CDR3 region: CASSLWGSGANVLTF. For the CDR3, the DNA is TGTGCCAGCAGCTTGTGGGGCTCTGGGGCCAACGTCCTGACTTTC.

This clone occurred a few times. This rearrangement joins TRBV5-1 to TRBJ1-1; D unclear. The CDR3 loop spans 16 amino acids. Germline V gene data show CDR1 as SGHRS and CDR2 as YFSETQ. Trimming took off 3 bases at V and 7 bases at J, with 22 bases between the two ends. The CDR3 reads CASSSPAGRNRGEAFF. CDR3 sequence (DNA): TGCGCCAGCAGCTCCCCCGCGGGCCGCAATCGAGGTGAAGCTTTCTTT.

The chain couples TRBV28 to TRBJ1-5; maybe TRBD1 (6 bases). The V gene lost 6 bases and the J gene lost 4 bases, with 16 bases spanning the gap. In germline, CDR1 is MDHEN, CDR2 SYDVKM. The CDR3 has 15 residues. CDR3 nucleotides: TGTGCCAGCAGGAGCAGGGTAGGGGGGAATCAGCCCCAGCATTTT. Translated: CASRSRVGGNQPQHF.

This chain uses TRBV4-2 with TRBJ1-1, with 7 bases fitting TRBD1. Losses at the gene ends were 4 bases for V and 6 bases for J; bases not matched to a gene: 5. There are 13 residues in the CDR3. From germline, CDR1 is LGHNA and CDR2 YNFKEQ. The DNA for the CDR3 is TGTGCCAGCAGCCCAACCGACAGGGCTGAAGCTTTCTTT. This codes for CASSPTDRAEAFF.

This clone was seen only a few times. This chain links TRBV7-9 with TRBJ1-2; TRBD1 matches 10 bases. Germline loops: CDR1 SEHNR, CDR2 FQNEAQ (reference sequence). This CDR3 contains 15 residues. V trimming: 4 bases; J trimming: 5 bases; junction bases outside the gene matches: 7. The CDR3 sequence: CASSSRDRGDYGYTF. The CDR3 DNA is TGTGCCAGCAGCTCCCGGGACAGGGGTGATTATGGCTACACCTTC.

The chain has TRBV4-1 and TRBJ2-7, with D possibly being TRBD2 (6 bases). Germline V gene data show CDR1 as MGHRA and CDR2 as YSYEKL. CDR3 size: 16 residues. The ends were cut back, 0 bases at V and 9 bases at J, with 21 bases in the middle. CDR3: CASSQELGTYLRVQYF. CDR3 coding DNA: TGCGCCAGCAGCCAAGAACTCGGGACTTATTTACGAGTGCAGTACTTC.

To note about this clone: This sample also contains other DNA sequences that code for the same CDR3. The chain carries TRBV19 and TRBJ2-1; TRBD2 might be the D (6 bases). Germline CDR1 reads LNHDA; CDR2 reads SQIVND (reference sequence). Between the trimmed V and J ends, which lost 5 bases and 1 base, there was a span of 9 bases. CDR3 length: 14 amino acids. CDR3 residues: CASSLGSSYNEQFF. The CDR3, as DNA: TGTGCCAGTAGTCTCGGGAGTTCCTACAATGAGCAGTTCTTC.

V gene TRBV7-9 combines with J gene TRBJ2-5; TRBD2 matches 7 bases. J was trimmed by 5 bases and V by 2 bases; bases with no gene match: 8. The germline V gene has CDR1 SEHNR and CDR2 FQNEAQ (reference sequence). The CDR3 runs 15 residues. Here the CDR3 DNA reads TGTGCCAGCAGCTTAACAACGGGGGGTGTCGAGACCCAGTACTTC. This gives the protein CASSLTTGGVETQYF.

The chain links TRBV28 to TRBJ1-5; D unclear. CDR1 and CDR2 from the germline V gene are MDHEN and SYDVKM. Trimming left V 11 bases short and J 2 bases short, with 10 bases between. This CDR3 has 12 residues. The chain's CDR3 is CAASRGNQPQHF. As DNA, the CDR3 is TGTGCCGCCAGCCGGGGCAATCAGCCCCAGCATTTT.

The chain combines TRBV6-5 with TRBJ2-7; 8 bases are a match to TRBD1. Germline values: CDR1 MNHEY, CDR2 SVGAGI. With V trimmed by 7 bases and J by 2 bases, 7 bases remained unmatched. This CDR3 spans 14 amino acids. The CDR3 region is CASIPQGGTYEQYF. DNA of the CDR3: TGTGCCAGCATTCCACAGGGGGGCACCTACGAGCAGTACTTC.

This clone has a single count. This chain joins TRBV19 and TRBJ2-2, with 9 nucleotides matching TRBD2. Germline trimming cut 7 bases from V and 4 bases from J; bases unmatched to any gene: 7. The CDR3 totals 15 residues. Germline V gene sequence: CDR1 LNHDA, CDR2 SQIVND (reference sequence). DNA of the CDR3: TGTGCCAGTAAATTAGCGGGAGAGGGCACCGGGGAGCTGTTTTTT. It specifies CASKLAGEGTGELFF.

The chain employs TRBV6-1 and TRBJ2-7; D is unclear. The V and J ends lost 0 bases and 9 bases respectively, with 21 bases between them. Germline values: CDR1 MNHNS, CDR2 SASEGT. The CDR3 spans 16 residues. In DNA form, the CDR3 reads TGTGCCAGCAGTGAAGCGCCCGGGTCGAGCAACGCGAGGCAGTACTTC. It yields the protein CASSEAPGSSNARQYF.

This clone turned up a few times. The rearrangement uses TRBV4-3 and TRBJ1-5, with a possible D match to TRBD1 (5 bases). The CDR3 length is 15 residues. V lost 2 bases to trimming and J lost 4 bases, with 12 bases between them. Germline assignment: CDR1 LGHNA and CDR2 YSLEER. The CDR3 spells CASSQRRTTNQPQHF. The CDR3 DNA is TGCGCCAGCAGCCAACGAAGGACAACTAATCAGCCCCAGCATTTT.

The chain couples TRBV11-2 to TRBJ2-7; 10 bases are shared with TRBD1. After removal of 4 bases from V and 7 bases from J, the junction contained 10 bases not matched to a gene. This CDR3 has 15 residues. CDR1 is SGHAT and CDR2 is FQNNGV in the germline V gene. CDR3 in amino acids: CASSSGTGEWREQYF. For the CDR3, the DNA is TGTGCCAGCAGCTCAGGGACAGGGGAATGGAGGGAGCAGTACTTC.

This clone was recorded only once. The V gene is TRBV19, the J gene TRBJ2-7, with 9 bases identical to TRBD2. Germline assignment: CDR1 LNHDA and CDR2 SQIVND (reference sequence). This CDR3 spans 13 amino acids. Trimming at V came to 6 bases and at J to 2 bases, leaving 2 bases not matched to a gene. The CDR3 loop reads CASSLAGTYEQYF. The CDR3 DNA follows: TGTGCCAGTAGCCTAGCGGGAACCTACGAGCAGTACTTC.

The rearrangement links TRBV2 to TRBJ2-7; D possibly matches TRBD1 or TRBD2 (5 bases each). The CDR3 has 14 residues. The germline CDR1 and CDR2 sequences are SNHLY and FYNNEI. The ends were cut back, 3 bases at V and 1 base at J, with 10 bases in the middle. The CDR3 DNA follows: TGTGCCAGCAGTGAGGTTTGGGGGTCCTACGAGCAGTACTTC. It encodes CASSEVWGSYEQYF.

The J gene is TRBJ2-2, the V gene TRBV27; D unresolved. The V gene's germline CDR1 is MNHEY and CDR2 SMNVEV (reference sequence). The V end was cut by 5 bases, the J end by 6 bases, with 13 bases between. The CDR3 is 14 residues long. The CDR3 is CASSAAVGPGELFF. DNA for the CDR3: TGTGCCAGCAGTGCGGCCGTGGGTCCCGGGGAGCTGTTTTTT.

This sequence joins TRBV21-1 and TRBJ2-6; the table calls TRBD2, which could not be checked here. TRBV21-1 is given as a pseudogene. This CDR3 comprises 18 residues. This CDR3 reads CASSKGSAGDSGANVLTF. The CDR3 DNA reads TGTGCCAGCAGCAAAGGCTCGGCGGGAGACTCTGGGGCCAACGTCCTGACTTTC.

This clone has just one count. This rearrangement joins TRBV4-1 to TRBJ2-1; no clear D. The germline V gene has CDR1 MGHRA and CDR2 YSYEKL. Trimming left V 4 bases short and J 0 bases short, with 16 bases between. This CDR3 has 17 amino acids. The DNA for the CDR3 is TGCGCCAGCAGCCTTCAACCAAGGTTTTCCTCCTACAATGAGCAGTTCTTC. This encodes CASSLQPRFSSYNEQFF.

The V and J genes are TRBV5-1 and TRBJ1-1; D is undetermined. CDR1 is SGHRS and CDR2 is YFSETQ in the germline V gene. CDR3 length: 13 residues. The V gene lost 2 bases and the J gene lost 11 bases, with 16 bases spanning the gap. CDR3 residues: CASSFNPGADAFF. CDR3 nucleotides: TGCGCCAGCAGCTTTAATCCGGGAGCGGACGCTTTCTTT.

CDR3 sequence: CASSDRLAGITSEQFF. Written as DNA, the CDR3 is TGTGCCAGCAGTGATCGACTAGCGGGAATAACAAGTGAGCAGTTCTTC. V is TRBV27 and J is TRBJ2-1, with 11 nucleotides matching TRBD2. The CDR3 length is 16 residues. V shed 5 bases and J 9 bases; nucleotides not matched to a gene: 12. The germline V gene has CDR1 MNHEY and CDR2 SMNVEV (reference sequence).

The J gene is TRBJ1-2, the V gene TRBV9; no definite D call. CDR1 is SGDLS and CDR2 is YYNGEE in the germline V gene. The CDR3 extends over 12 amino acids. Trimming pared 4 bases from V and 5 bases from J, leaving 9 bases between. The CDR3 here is CASSLPAYGYTF. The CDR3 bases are TGTGCCAGCAGCCTCCCGGCGTATGGCTACACCTTC.